This TCR beta chain was recovered during a study of OX40 agonist ivuxolimab in advanced cancers. Study-level information: Hepatocellular carcinoma, melanoma, renal cell or head and neck cancer affected the dose-escalation patients.

Remarks on this clone: Its antigen is not known.

The study, taken as a whole, reports: Expanded peripheral T-cell antigen specificity went undetermined.

CDR3 length: 12 amino acids. V was cut by 0 bases and J by 8 bases, with 8 bases left in between. The germline CDR1 and CDR2 sequences are SGDLS and YYNGEE. Measured with immunoSEQ multiplex PCR; TCRdb has only the in-frame clones, and not every one. The sample yields over 25,000 clones, 81% seen once. Autoimmune disease history or systemic immunosuppression was exclusionary. Researchers took blood at baseline, on cycle 4 day 1, and on cycle 7 day 1. This receptor was taken from an adult with an advanced solid tumor such as melanoma, head and neck, liver or kidney cancer. Here the sequenced sample was CD4+ or CD8+ T cells sorted from blood, taken in a trial of the OX40 agonist ivuxolimab. This chain uses TRBV9 with TRBJ1-2; unclear D gene. CDR3 coding DNA: TGTGCCAGCAGCGTAGATGGCGAGGGCTACACCTTC. Translation gives CASSVDGEGYTF.